The clone carrying this TCR beta chain was picked up a small number of times. Its antigen is unknown. This sample is part of a study of identical twins. Findings and limits, study-wide: Where out-of-frame alpha sequences were twin-shared, they showed excess low generation probability.

A universal primer binding site was introduced by template switching. The final cDNA contained unique molecular identifiers. TCRdb reprocessed the 5' RACE reads via MiXCR and lists one record per CDR3 protein. Of some 590,000 distinct CDR3 sequences listed, around 9.6% are singletons. After removal of 6 bases from V and 3 bases from J, the junction contained 14 bases not matched to a gene. The CDR3 runs to 18 residues. All donors comprised healthy Caucasians. The sample was also reused in another study, on yellow fever vaccine responses in identical twins.

The material sequenced was PBMCs. The rearrangement uses TRBV12-3 or TRBV12-4 and TRBJ2-1, with TRBD2 matching over 10 bases. The sequence derives from a woman aged 18-35 years in good health. CDR3 region: CASSKSLAGGNFYNEQFF. The CDR3 region has the DNA TGTGCCAGCAGCAAAAGTTTAGCGGGAGGCAATTTCTACAATGAGCAGTTCTTC.